Below are 32 T cell receptor beta chains sequenced from a single sample in a study of T-cell memory formation after mild COVID-19. MiXCR was run by TCRdb on the 5' RACE reads, yielding one entry per CDR3 protein. Of fewer than 650,000 distinct CDR3 sequences in the sample, roughly 17% are singletons; the top ten hold about 7.4%. The sequencing input was PBMCs or a T cell subset sorted from them (not recorded which). These receptors came from an adult woman who had mild COVID-19 (a few samples of this study predate the infection). Cell type and time point are not known.

The chain couples TRBV7-9 to TRBJ2-5; a weak D match, TRBD2 (5 bases). The CDR3 runs 15 residues. Germline V lookup: CDR1 SEHNR, CDR2 FQNEAQ (reference sequence). The V and J ends lost 4 bases and 4 bases respectively, with 16 bases between them. The CDR3 nucleotides read TGTGCCAGCAGCTCCACCGTCGGGATCCGAGAGACCCAGTACTTC. As protein: CASSSTVGIRETQYF.

This clonotype appeared a few times. V gene TRBV12-3 or TRBV12-4 combines with J gene TRBJ1-1, with D hard to call. There are 14 residues in the CDR3. Trimming removed 5 bases at V and 5 bases at J, with 15 bases between. CDR3 DNA sequence: TGTGCCAGCAGTCTAACTGACGACGCAACTGAAGCTTTCTTT. Translation gives CASSLTDDATEAFF.

This clonotype has just a few counts. The rearrangement joins TRBV7-9 to TRBJ2-2; D may match TRBD1 or TRBD2 (5 bases each). The CDR3 loop spans 16 amino acids. Germline V gene data show CDR1 as SEHNR and CDR2 as FQNEAQ (reference sequence). Trimming removed 2 bases at V and 5 bases at J, with 15 bases between. CDR3 DNA: TGTGCCAGCAGCTTATGGGGGAAGAGTCCGACCGGGGAGCTGTTTTTT. It specifies CASSLWGKSPTGELFF. Complete variable domain (other parts from reference TRBV7-9 and TRBJ2-2): DTGVSQNPRHKITKRGQNVTFRCDPISEHNRLYWYRQTLGQGPEFLTYFQNEAQLEKSRLLSDRFSAERPKGSFSTLEIQRTEQGDSAMYLCASSLWGKSPTGELFFGEGSRLTVL.

The chain recombines TRBV27 with TRBJ2-7; D gene uncertain. This CDR3 contains 14 residues. From germline, CDR1 is MNHEY and CDR2 SMNVEV (reference sequence). V was trimmed by 0 bases and J by 5 bases, leaving 11 bases between them. CDR3 DNA: TGTGCCAGCAGTTTATCAGCAGCGTCCGACGAGCAGTACTTC. It encodes CASSLSAASDEQYF.

The table lists this clonotype with many counts. The CDR3 nucleotides are TGTGCCAGCAGCCCCCCCTGGGGCGAAATCACAGATACGCAGTATTTT. Translated: CASSPPWGEITDTQYF. The rearrangement uses TRBV14 and TRBJ2-3; D possibly corresponds to TRBD1 (5 bases). Germline-derived CDR1 and CDR2 are SGHDN and FVKESK. V shed 4 bases and J shed 2 bases, with 16 bases lying between them. The CDR3 length is 16 residues.

This rearrangement joins TRBV7-6 to TRBJ2-5; D is unclear. Germline V gives CDR1 SGHVS, CDR2 FNYEAQ. Trimming took off 4 bases at V and 9 bases at J, with 15 bases between the two ends. This CDR3 has 13 amino acids. The DNA of the CDR3 is TGTGCCAGCAGCTCGACTGAGTTTGGGGCCCAGTACTTC. Amino acid sequence: CASSSTEFGAQYF.

The sample holds many counts of this clonotype. The rearrangement joins TRBV4-3 to TRBJ1-2; the D gene is possibly TRBD1 (5 bases). V lost 2 bases and J lost 4, with 17 bases in between. CDR1 and CDR2 from the germline V gene are LGHNA and YSLEER. This CDR3 region has 16 residues. This CDR3 is CASSQTRGEWSYGYTF. CDR3 sequence (DNA): TGCGCCAGCAGCCAAACTCGGGGGGAATGGAGCTATGGCTACACCTTC.

The V call is TRBV29-1, the J call TRBJ2-3, with TRBD2 matching over 10 bases. Germline CDR1 SQVTM, CDR2 ANQGSEA. The V segment lost 1 base and the J segment 5 bases; nucleotides outside the gene matches: 3. The CDR3 length is 14 residues. CDR3 in DNA: TGCAGCGTTGAAGGGGGACTAGCGATAGATACGCAGTATTTT. Amino acids: CSVEGGLAIDTQYF.

This clonotype was observed a handful of times. The V gene is TRBV9, the J gene TRBJ2-7, with 7 bases aligning to TRBD2. Germline assignment: CDR1 SGDLS and CDR2 YYNGEE. The CDR3 is made up of 15 amino acids. With V trimmed by 4 bases and J by 0 bases, 7 bases remained unmatched. As DNA, the CDR3 is TGTGCCAGCAGCCCGAGGGGAGGGGACTCCTACGAGCAGTACTTC. This sequence encodes CASSPRGGDSYEQYF.

The V and J genes are TRBV18 and TRBJ2-3, with 8 bases matching TRBD2. This CDR3 spans 14 amino acids. V lost 3 bases to trimming and J lost 6 bases; unmatched junction nucleotides: 5. The V gene's germline CDR1 is KGHSH and CDR2 LQKENI. The CDR3 DNA reads TGTGCCAGCTCACCCGGGACTAGGCGGGATACGCAGTATTTT. Its translation: CASSPGTRRDTQYF. The variable domain in full, completed from reference TRBV18 and TRBJ2-3, reads NAGVMQNPRHLVRRRGQEARLRCSPMKGHSHVYWYRQLPEEGLKFMVYLQKENIIDESGMPKERFSAEFPKEGPSILRIQQVVRGDSAAYFCASSPGTRRDTQYFGPGTRLTVL.

The V and J genes are TRBV12-3 or TRBV12-4 and TRBJ1-1; D ambiguous. The CDR3 runs to 13 residues. V dropped 10 bases and J dropped 1 base, with 13 bases sitting between them. The DNA of the CDR3 is TGTGCCACCACCCTCCCGGGGAACACTGAAGCTTTCTTT. Translated, it gives CATTLPGNTEAFF.

This clonotype was seen a handful of times. This chain joins TRBV5-1 and TRBJ2-3; the match to TRBD2 covers 11 bases. This CDR3 is built from 15 residues. The germline gives CDR1 SGHRS, CDR2 YFSETQ. V lost 7 bases and J lost 3; bases outside the gene matches: 7. In DNA form, the CDR3 reads TGCGCCAGCGGGACGGGACTAGCGGCTACAGATACGCAGTATTTT. Translated, it gives CASGTGLAATDTQYF.

The chain is built from TRBV6-2 or TRBV6-3 and TRBJ2-7, with D possibly matching TRBD1 (5 bases). The germline V gene has CDR1 MNHEY and CDR2 SVGEGT. V dropped 2 bases and J dropped 3 bases, with 29 bases sitting between them. CDR3 length: 20 amino acids. CDR3 DNA: TGTGCCAGCAGTTACGAGTTTGAGGTTGACAGACAACACCGATACTACGAGCAGTACTTC. Residues: CASSYEFEVDRQHRYYEQYF.

Many counts were recorded for this clonotype. The V gene is TRBV7-2, the J gene TRBJ2-1; D ambiguous. V dropped 3 bases and J dropped 3 bases, with 6 bases sitting between them. This CDR3 is built from 13 residues. Germline V gives CDR1 SGHTA, CDR2 FQGNSA. CDR3 sequence: CASSFAVYNEQFF. CDR3 coding DNA: TGTGCCAGCAGCTTTGCAGTCTACAATGAGCAGTTCTTC.

The chain is built from TRBV5-5 and TRBJ2-7, with 13 bases identical to TRBD2. The CDR3 sequence is 16 residues long. Germline CDR1 is SGHKS and CDR2 is YYEKEE (reference sequence). Losses at the gene ends were 4 bases for V and 3 bases for J; bases not matched to a gene: 7. CDR3 nucleotides: TGTGCCAGCAGCCCGACTAGCGGGAGGCCATACTACGAGCAGTACTTC. Its protein product is CASSPTSGRPYYEQYF.

The chain carries TRBV19 and TRBJ1-2, with D hard to call. V lost 3 bases and J lost 3, with 14 bases in between. This CDR3 comprises 15 residues. CDR1 and CDR2 from the germline V gene are LNHDA and SQIVND (reference sequence). The CDR3: CASSISGNPHYGYTF. CDR3 in DNA: TGTGCCAGTAGTATTTCTGGGAATCCCCACTATGGCTACACCTTC.

This chain connects TRBV5-1 to TRBJ2-1; 8 positions agree with TRBD2. The CDR3 length is 15 residues. Germline loops: CDR1 SGHRS, CDR2 YFSETQ. The V segment lost 0 bases and the J segment 7 bases; nucleotides outside the gene matches: 6. CDR3 nucleotide sequence: TGCGCCAGCAGCTTGGTACTAGCGGAAGGTAATGAGCAGTTCTTC. Translating gives CASSLVLAEGNEQFF.

This clonotype was counted only a few times. The rearrangement links TRBV2 to TRBJ2-1; D is uncertain. The germline V gene has CDR1 SNHLY and CDR2 FYNNEI. CDR3 length equals 13 residues. Trimming stripped 7 bases from V and 5 bases from J, with 12 bases between. CDR3 bases: TGTGCCAGCACTTCTCGACAAAACAATGAGCAGTTCTTC. The encoded protein is CASTSRQNNEQFF.

This clonotype was counted ten times or more. The V gene is TRBV7-3, the J gene TRBJ2-3; tentatively, D is TRBD2 (5 bases). The CDR3 contains 14 residues. V gave up 4 bases and J gave up 2 bases, with 10 bases separating them. Germline CDR1 reads SGHTA; CDR2 reads FQGTGA. The chain's CDR3 is CASSSGLVTDTQYF. For the CDR3, the DNA is TGTGCCAGCAGCTCCGGACTTGTCACAGATACGCAGTATTTT.

The rearrangement uses TRBV7-2 and TRBJ2-7; 9 bases agree with TRBD1. CDR1 is SGHTA, CDR2 FQGNSA, per germline. The CDR3 runs 15 residues. CDR3 sequence: CAHSTSGTGNYEQYF. The CDR3, as DNA: TGTGCTCACAGTACATCCGGGACAGGGAACTACGAGCAGTACTTC.

This clonotype was picked up a small number of times. V usage is TRBV7-9 and J usage is TRBJ2-1; 14 bases are a match to TRBD2. CDR3 length: 21 amino acids. CDR1 is SEHNR and CDR2 is FQNEAQ in the germline V gene (reference sequence). Trimming cost V 4 bases and J 6 bases; bases outside gene matches: 20. The CDR3: CASSSSLTGLAGGKRSNEQFF. The CDR3 nucleotides read TGTGCCAGCAGCTCCTCACTCACTGGACTAGCGGGGGGTAAAAGGTCCAATGAGCAGTTCTTC.

This clonotype was recorded a few times. This chain uses TRBV9 with TRBJ2-1; 8 nucleotides line up with TRBD2. Unmatched junction bases numbered 9, after V lost 6 bases and J lost 1 base. Germline V CDR1 and CDR2: SGDLS, YYNGEE. CDR3 length equals 16 residues. The CDR3 sequence: CASTPWASGSYNEQFF. Written as DNA, the CDR3 is TGTGCCAGCACCCCGTGGGCTAGCGGGTCCTACAATGAGCAGTTCTTC.

This clonotype has a handful of counts. The chain employs TRBV29-1 and TRBJ2-7; 10 nucleotides align to TRBD1. Per germline, CDR1 SQVTM and CDR2 ANQGSEA. The CDR3 has 13 residues. Trimming at V came to 7 bases and at J to 2 bases, leaving 5 bases not matched to a gene. The CDR3 loop reads CSAGQGVPYEQYF. DNA of the CDR3: TGCAGCGCCGGACAGGGGGTCCCCTACGAGCAGTACTTC.

The chain has TRBV5-1 and TRBJ2-3; D may be TRBD1 (6 bases). The CDR3 spans 15 residues. In germline, CDR1 is SGHRS, CDR2 YFSETQ. Trimming stripped 4 bases from V and 2 bases from J, with 14 bases between. The DNA of the CDR3 is TGCGCCAGCAGCGGTGGGACAACGTCCACAGATACGCAGTATTTT. This gives the protein CASSGGTTSTDTQYF. The complete variable domain, with remaining parts taken from reference TRBV5-1 and TRBJ2-3, reads KAGVTQTPRYLIKTRGQQVTLSCSPISGHRSVSWYQQTPGQGLQFLFEYFSETQRNKGNFPGRFSGRQFSNSRSEMNVSTLELGDSALYLCASSGGTTSTDTQYFGPGTRLTVL.

This clonotype has just a few counts. This chain joins TRBV2 and TRBJ2-2; weak D call: TRBD1 (5 bases). The V gene lost 7 bases and the J gene lost 4 bases, with 13 bases spanning the gap. Germline values: CDR1 SNHLY, CDR2 FYNNEI. This CDR3 is 14 amino acids long. The CDR3 DNA sequence: TGTGCCAGCATGTGGGGCTTAGGCACCGGGGAGCTGTTTTTT. Protein: CASMWGLGTGELFF. The entire variable domain, with the rest obtained from reference TRBV2 and TRBJ2-2, is as follows: EPEVTQTPSHQVTQMGQEVILRCVPISNHLYFYWYRQILGQKVEFLVSFYNNEISEKSEIFDDQFSVERPDGSNFTLKIRSTKLEDSAMYFCASMWGLGTGELFFGEGSRLTVL.

The chain couples TRBV5-1 to TRBJ1-5; D might be TRBD1 (6 bases). Trimming pared 2 bases from V and 3 bases from J, leaving 12 bases between. Germline lookup yields CDR1 SGHRS and CDR2 YFSETQ. The CDR3 has 15 amino acids. CDR3 region: CASSLSGVANQPQHF. The CDR3 bases are TGCGCCAGCAGCTTATCAGGGGTGGCCAATCAGCCCCAGCATTTT.

The chain carries TRBV5-5 and TRBJ1-4, with TRBD1 matching over 7 bases. This CDR3 region has 18 residues. Germline CDR1 and CDR2: SGHKS and YYEKEE (reference sequence). Germline trimming cut 3 bases from V and 8 bases from J; bases unmatched to any gene: 19. CDR3 sequence: CASSSPPTGRMRGEKLFF. In nucleotides, the CDR3 is TGTGCCAGCAGCTCACCGCCGACAGGGAGGATGCGAGGGGAAAAACTGTTTTTT.

This clonotype was seen at least ten times. The gene calls are TRBV20-1 and TRBJ1-1; D is unresolved. The CDR3 is made up of 12 amino acids. Germline V lookup: CDR1 DFQATT, CDR2 SNEGSKA (reference sequence). V was shortened by 7 bases and J by 5 bases, with 14 bases between the two germline ends. CDR3 sequence reads: CSGGRRETEAFF. CDR3 nucleotides: TGCAGTGGCGGCAGGCGGGAGACTGAAGCTTTCTTT.

This rearrangement joins TRBV12-3 or TRBV12-4 to TRBJ1-4, with a tentative D call TRBD1 (6 bases). V was cut by 6 bases and J by 8 bases, with 16 bases left in between. This CDR3 region has 14 residues. CDR3 nucleotides: TGTGCCAGCAGCCCCACAGGGTTTGGGGAAAAACTGTTTTTT. Translating gives CASSPTGFGEKLFF.

This chain connects TRBV5-1 to TRBJ1-6; possible D gene TRBD1, 5 bases. The CDR3 sequence is 15 residues long. Germline-derived CDR1 and CDR2 are SGHRS and YFSETQ. V was shortened by 1 base and J by 7 bases, with 12 bases between the two germline ends. The CDR3 protein is CASSLRAGRNSPLHF. The CDR3 region has the DNA TGCGCCAGCAGCTTGCGGGCAGGGCGGAATTCACCCCTCCACTTT.

This clonotype has only a few counts. The chain couples TRBV10-3 to TRBJ2-1; D not resolved. Germline CDR1 ENHRY, CDR2 SYGVKD. The CDR3 covers 12 residues. V lost 0 bases and J 10 bases, leaving 7 bases between the germline ends. The CDR3, as DNA: TGTGCCATCAGTGAGTCTAGTAGCGAGCAGTTCTTC. Its translation: CAISESSSEQFF.

This chain links TRBV9 with TRBJ2-1, with 11 positions matching TRBD1. This CDR3 contains 15 residues. V was pared by 4 bases and J by 4 bases, with 4 bases of the junction left unmatched. Germline CDR1 is SGDLS and CDR2 is YYNGEE. CDR3 sequence: CASSTGDRGYNEQFF. The CDR3 nucleotides read TGTGCCAGCAGCACGGGGGACAGGGGGTACAATGAGCAGTTCTTC. Filled out from reference TRBV9 and TRBJ2-1, the complete variable domain reads DSGVTQTPKHLITATGQRVTLRCSPRSGDLSVYWYQQSLDQGLQFLIQYYNGEERAKGNILERFSAQQFPDLHSELNLSSLELGDSALYFCASSTGDRGYNEQFFGPGTRLTVL.